The 31 T cell receptor beta chains presented below share a single source sample, sequenced in a study of blood T cell repertoires in COVID-19. The protocol was immunoSEQ multiplex PCR, while the TCRdb copy is restricted to in-frame clones and leaves out a portion. The profile covers about 280,000 clones, with roughly 90% appearing a single time and 2.5% to 3% taken by the ten largest. The specimen sequenced was PBMCs or T cells enriched from blood (not recorded which). Receptor source: a man between 40 and 49 years old who had been exposed to COVID-19.

V and J are TRBV11-2 and TRBJ2-3; D might be TRBD2 (6 bases). The germline CDR1 and CDR2 sequences are SGHAT and FQNNGV. CDR3 length: 17 amino acids. Trimming took 3 bases from V and 6 from J, leaving 22 bases between them. Here the CDR3 DNA reads TGTGCCAGCAGCTTCTTAACGGGGGTTGGGGGTGCGGATACGCAGTATTTT. Protein product: CASSFLTGVGGADTQYF.

The rearrangement uses TRBV5-4 and TRBJ2-1; TRBD2 is a possible D gene (6 bases). The V gene's germline CDR1 is SGHNT and CDR2 YYREEE (reference sequence). The V gene lost 5 bases and the J gene lost 6 bases, with 15 bases spanning the gap. The CDR3 is 14 residues long. CDR3 amino acids: CASRGVDYANEQFF. The CDR3 DNA reads as TGTGCCAGCAGGGGGGTGGACTACGCCAATGAGCAGTTCTTC. Combining the CDR3 with reference TRBV5-4 and TRBJ2-1 gives the whole variable domain ETGVTQSPTHLIKTRGQQVTLRCSSQSGHNTVSWYQQALGQGPQFIFQYYREEENGRGNFPPRFSGLQFPNYSSELNVNALELDDSALYLCASRGVDYANEQFFGPGTRLTVL.

The chain carries TRBV6-5 and TRBJ1-1, with unresolved D. The CDR3 has 12 residues. V gave up 10 bases and J gave up 3 bases, with 12 bases separating them. Germline assignment: CDR1 MNHEY and CDR2 SVGAGI. CDR3 DNA sequence: TGTGCCACCTGGACCGGGGACACTGAAGCTTTCTTT. Its translation is CATWTGDTEAFF.

This clone was counted once. The same CDR3 is also encoded by other DNA sequences in this sample. The chain is built from TRBV2 and TRBJ1-1; tentative D call: TRBD1 (6 bases). Germline lookup yields CDR1 SNHLY and CDR2 FYNNEI. The CDR3 covers 13 residues. Between the trimmed V and J ends, which lost 5 bases and 2 bases, there was a span of 9 bases. As DNA, the CDR3 is TGTGCCAGCAGTCGACAGGAAAACACTGAAGCTTTCTTT. It is translated as CASSRQENTEAFF.

The gene calls are TRBV3-1 (or the pseudogene TRBV3-2) and TRBJ1-2, with D maybe TRBD1 (6 bases). With 10 bases removed from V and 3 bases from J, the gap between germline ends came to 15 bases. Germline loops: CDR1 LGHDT, CDR2 YNNKEL (reference sequence). The CDR3 extends over 13 amino acids. In DNA, the CDR3 is TGTGCCACCTCCTACAGGGAATACTATGGCTACACCTTC. This translates into CATSYREYYGYTF.

This clone was observed a handful of times. J is TRBJ2-1 and V is TRBV11-2; weak D call: TRBD2 (5 bases). V gave up 5 bases and J gave up 3 bases, with 14 bases separating them. The CDR3 runs to 15 residues. Germline V CDR1 and CDR2: SGHAT, FQNNGV. CDR3 in DNA: TGTGCCAGCAGCCCCGAGGGAACCATCTACAATGAGCAGTTCTTC. It specifies CASSPEGTIYNEQFF.

This clone appeared once. This chain links TRBV3-1 (or the pseudogene TRBV3-2) with TRBJ2-4, with TRBD2 identical over 8 bases. Germline CDR1 is LGHDT and CDR2 is YNNKEL (reference sequence). This CDR3 has 18 residues. V lost 0 bases and J lost 7; bases outside the gene matches: 14. The CDR3 nucleotides are TGTGCCAGCAGCCAAGAGGGTTTTGGCGGGAGGCGGTGGAACATTCAGTACTTC. Its protein is CASSQEGFGGRRWNIQYF.

The rearrangement joins TRBV6-5 to TRBJ2-7; weak D call: TRBD1 (6 bases). Germline values: CDR1 MNHEY, CDR2 SVGAGI. The CDR3 totals 13 residues. Trimming stripped 3 bases from V and 6 bases from J, with 12 bases between. CDR3: CASSYLQGAEQYF. The CDR3 coding sequence is TGTGCCAGCAGTTATCTACAGGGCGCCGAGCAGTACTTC.

This clone was detected once. The chain employs TRBV18 and TRBJ2-7; TRBD2 aligns across 11 bases. The J segment lost 3 bases and the V segment lost 5 bases, leaving 0 bases of the junction unmatched. The CDR3 is 13 amino acids. Looked up from germline, CDR1 is KGHSH and CDR2 is LQKENI. As DNA, the CDR3 is TGTGCCAGCTCAACTAGCGGGAGCTACGAGCAGTACTTC. This translates into CASSTSGSYEQYF.

The CDR3 DNA follows: TGTGCCAGTAGTAAGGGATCCGGGGGAACAAAGAACACTGAAGCTTTCTTT. Amino acid sequence: CASSKGSGGTKNTEAFF. This chain uses TRBV19 with TRBJ1-1, with TRBD1 as a possible D gene (5 bases). Trimming cost V 4 bases and J 1 base, with 19 bases left between them. This CDR3 is 17 amino acids long. Germline values: CDR1 LNHDA, CDR2 SQIVND (reference sequence).

The gene calls are TRBV19 and TRBJ2-3; 11 bases match TRBD2. The CDR3 extends over 17 amino acids. V lost 1 base and J lost 7; bases outside the gene matches: 10. Germline V gene data show CDR1 as LNHDA and CDR2 as SQIVND (reference sequence). This CDR3 reads CASSIAGIAGGPYTQYF. CDR3 nucleotide sequence: TGTGCCAGTAGTATAGCGGGGATAGCGGGAGGGCCTTATACGCAGTATTTT.

This clone showed up just once. The genes are TRBV5-1 and TRBJ1-4; D ambiguous. The length of the CDR3 is 16 residues. Germline CDR1 and CDR2: SGHRS and YFSETQ. V lost 4 bases, J lost 4 bases, and 17 bases lay in between. In DNA form, the CDR3 reads TGCGCCAGCAGCGTTAACGGACGGAGGAATAATGAAAAACTGTTTTTT. Residues: CASSVNGRRNNEKLFF.

The chain uses TRBV28 and TRBJ1-2; unclear D gene. Germline CDR1 is MDHEN and CDR2 is SYDVKM. The CDR3 sequence is 13 residues long. V was cut by 5 bases and J by 2 bases, with 9 bases left in between. In DNA, the CDR3 is TGTGCCAGCAGTAACGGCGGGAACTATGGCTACACCTTC. Amino acid sequence: CASSNGGNYGYTF.

The chain joins TRBV28 to TRBJ1-1, with 7 bases lining up with TRBD1. Germline-derived CDR1 and CDR2 are MDHEN and SYDVKM. The CDR3 consists of 13 residues. J was trimmed by 7 bases and V by 4 bases; bases with no gene match: 6. DNA of the CDR3: TGTGCCAGCAGTTCTCCAAGGACAGGTGAAGCTTTCTTT. It specifies CASSSPRTGEAFF. The whole variable domain, remainder taken from reference TRBV28 and TRBJ1-1, is DVKVTQSSRYLVKRTGEKVFLECVQDMDHENMFWYRQDPGLGLRLIYFSYDVKMKEKGDIPEGYSVSREKKERFSLILESASTNQTSMYLCASSSPRTGEAFFGQGTRLTVV.

In this sample, this clone turned up once. The chain has TRBV19 and TRBJ2-7; 8 bases map to TRBD2. CDR3 length: 14 amino acids. The germline CDR1 and CDR2 sequences are LNHDA and SQIVND (reference sequence). V shed 4 bases and J 1 base; nucleotides not matched to a gene: 3. The CDR3 nucleotides are TGTGCCAGTAGTAAAAGCGGGAGTTCCTACGAGCAGTACTTC. Translating it yields CASSKSGSSYEQYF.

The rearrangement joins TRBV27 to TRBJ2-7, with 15 bases aligning to TRBD2. The ends lost 6 bases at V and 1 base at J; junction bases unmatched: 7. CDR1 is MNHEY, CDR2 SMNVEV, per germline (reference sequence). This CDR3 has 17 amino acids. The CDR3 spells CASRRTSGRAGSYEQYF. CDR3 coding DNA: TGTGCCAGCAGACGGACTAGCGGGAGGGCCGGATCCTACGAGCAGTACTTC.

The chain employs TRBV27 and TRBJ1-1, with D possibly matching TRBD1 (6 bases). This CDR3 contains 15 residues. V gave up 2 bases and J gave up 8 bases, with 18 bases separating them. Germline CDR1 reads MNHEY; CDR2 reads SMNVEV (reference sequence). CDR3 in amino acids: CASSLRGGAMWEAFF. Here the CDR3 DNA reads TGTGCCAGCAGTTTAAGGGGGGGCGCAATGTGGGAAGCTTTCTTT.

The rearrangement joins TRBV27 to TRBJ2-2; TRBD2 might be the D (6 bases). Trimming stripped 5 bases from V and 2 bases from J, with 15 bases between. Germline V lookup: CDR1 MNHEY, CDR2 SMNVEV (reference sequence). The CDR3 is 16 amino acids. In DNA form, the CDR3 reads TGTGCCAGCAGTACCCACAGCGGGCCCAACACCGGGGAGCTGTTTTTT. Its translation: CASSTHSGPNTGELFF.

The chain recombines TRBV11-2 with TRBJ2-1; D gene unclear. The length of the CDR3 is 13 residues. Trimming pared 5 bases from V and 0 bases from J, leaving 5 bases between. The V gene's germline CDR1 is SGHAT and CDR2 FQNNGV. The CDR3 region has the DNA TGTGCCAGCAGCCCGAGCTCCTACAATGAGCAGTTCTTC. Encoded protein: CASSPSSYNEQFF.

V gene TRBV11-2 combines with J gene TRBJ1-1; the D is unclear. The germline gives CDR1 SGHAT, CDR2 FQNNGV. V lost 1 base and J 11 bases, leaving 11 bases between the germline ends. The CDR3 is 12 amino acids. The CDR3 sequence is CASSLVAGGAFF. The DNA for the CDR3 is TGTGCCAGCAGCTTAGTGGCGGGTGGGGCTTTCTTT.

The V and J genes are TRBV14 and TRBJ1-4; 7 nucleotides align to TRBD1. This CDR3 has 15 residues. The germline CDR1 and CDR2 sequences are SGHDN and FVKESK. J was trimmed by 6 bases and V by 2 bases; bases with no gene match: 6. CDR3 residues: CASSQPRGRHEKLFF. CDR3 sequence (DNA): TGTGCCAGCAGCCAACCGAGGGGGCGTCATGAAAAACTGTTTTTT.

The DNA for the CDR3 is TGTGCCAGCAGCGAGGGGGCCGGTGAAAAACTGTTTTTT. This codes for CASSEGAGEKLFF. This chain joins TRBV7-7 and TRBJ1-4; TRBD1 matches 7 bases. This CDR3 has 13 residues. Germline trimming cut 5 bases from V and 7 bases from J; bases unmatched to any gene: 4. Germline values: CDR1 SSHAT, CDR2 FNYEAQ (reference sequence).

This chain links TRBV9 with TRBJ1-4, with 8 bases fitting TRBD1. Germline-derived CDR1 and CDR2 are SGDLS and YYNGEE. The CDR3 has 15 amino acids. Trimming cost V 3 bases and J 7 bases; bases outside gene matches: 8. The DNA of the CDR3 is TGTGCCAGCAGCGCTCGACAGGGGACCCCTGAAAAACTGTTTTTT. This sequence encodes CASSARQGTPEKLFF.

This chain links TRBV3-1 (or the pseudogene TRBV3-2) with TRBJ1-3; D is unclear. Germline-derived CDR1 and CDR2 are LGHDT and YNNKEL (reference sequence). Trimming removed 4 bases from V and 0 bases from J, with 7 bases in between. The CDR3 is 14 residues long. DNA of the CDR3: TGTGCCAGCAGCCCCTTGAGCTCTGGAAACACCATATATTTT. This gives the protein CASSPLSSGNTIYF.

This chain connects TRBV30 to TRBJ1-2; no definite D call. V gave up 0 bases and J gave up 4 bases, with 12 bases separating them. This CDR3 comprises 14 residues. Germline assignment: CDR1 GTSNPN and CDR2 SVGIG (reference sequence). CDR3 amino acids: CAWSVGEGGYGYTF. The CDR3 DNA follows: TGTGCCTGGAGTGTTGGTGAGGGTGGCTATGGCTACACCTTC.

The chain uses TRBV29-1 and TRBJ1-2; 8 bases align to TRBD1. This CDR3 is built from 14 residues. Germline V gives CDR1 SQVTM, CDR2 ANQGSEA. V gave up 0 bases and J gave up 6 bases; unmatched junction bases: 6. In nucleotides, the CDR3 is TGCAGCGTTGAAGACAGGGGGCGAATTGATGGCTACACCTTC. Encoded protein: CSVEDRGRIDGYTF. Full variable domain (remainder filled in from reference TRBV29-1 and TRBJ1-2): SAVISQKPSRDICQRGTSLTIQCQVDSQVTMMFWYRQQPGQSLTLIATANQGSEATYESGFVIDKFPISRPNLTFSTLTVSNMSPEDSSIYLCSVEDRGRIDGYTFGSGTRLTVV.

This rearrangement joins TRBV23-1 to TRBJ1-4; D is perhaps TRBD1 (5 bases). TRBV23-1 is an ORF; its function is uncertain. V was shortened by 2 bases and J by 7 bases, with 17 bases between the two germline ends. The CDR3 runs to 16 residues. CDR3 residues: CASSQGRASSREKLFF. As DNA, the CDR3 is TGCGCCAGCAGTCAAGGCAGGGCAAGCAGTCGTGAAAAACTGTTTTTT.

V and J are TRBV9 and TRBJ2-3; D remains ambiguous. CDR3 length equals 15 residues. Trimming cost V 3 bases and J 0 bases, with 11 bases left between them. In germline, CDR1 is SGDLS, CDR2 YYNGEE. The chain's CDR3 is CASSGFEESTDTQYF. The CDR3 nucleotides are TGTGCCAGCAGCGGTTTCGAGGAGAGCACAGATACGCAGTATTTT.

CDR3 sequence: CAISPDLASEAEIQTQYF. CDR3 DNA sequence: TGTGCCATCAGCCCAGACCTAGCGTCGGAAGCCGAGATCCAGACCCAGTACTTC. The rearrangement joins TRBV10-3 to TRBJ2-5, with D possibly TRBD2 on 6 matching bases. The V end lost 6 bases, the J end lost 6 bases, and 29 bases lay between the germline ends. Germline V gives CDR1 ENHRY, CDR2 SYGVKD. CDR3 length equals 18 residues.

The V and J genes are TRBV29-1 and TRBJ1-1, with D possibly being TRBD1 (6 bases). This CDR3 comprises 13 residues. Germline values: CDR1 SQVTM, CDR2 ANQGSEA. V was shortened by 4 bases and J by 1 base, with 10 bases between the two germline ends. The CDR3 sequence: CSVVGQKNTEAFF. CDR3 in DNA: TGCAGCGTTGTTGGACAGAAGAACACTGAAGCTTTCTTT.

V is TRBV9 and J is TRBJ1-3; possibly TRBD1 for D (6 bases). Germline V gene lookup returns CDR1 SGDLS and CDR2 YYNGEE. Between the trimmed V and J ends, which lost 0 bases and 4 bases, there was a span of 11 bases. There are 15 residues in the CDR3. The CDR3 region is CASSVGSGVGNTIYF. Here the CDR3 DNA reads TGTGCCAGCAGCGTAGGGTCAGGGGTCGGAAACACCATATATTTT.